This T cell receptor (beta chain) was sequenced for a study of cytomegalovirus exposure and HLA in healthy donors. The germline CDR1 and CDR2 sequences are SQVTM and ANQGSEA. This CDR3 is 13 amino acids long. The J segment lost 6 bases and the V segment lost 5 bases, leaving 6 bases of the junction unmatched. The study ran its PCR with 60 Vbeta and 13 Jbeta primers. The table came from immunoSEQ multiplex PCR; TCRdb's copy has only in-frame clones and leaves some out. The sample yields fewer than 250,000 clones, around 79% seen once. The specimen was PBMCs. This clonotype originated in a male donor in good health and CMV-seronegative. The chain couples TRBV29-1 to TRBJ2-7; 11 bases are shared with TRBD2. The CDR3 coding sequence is TGCAGCGTTTCACTAGCGGGAGTGGGCGAGCAGTACTTC. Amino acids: CSVSLAGVGEQYF.